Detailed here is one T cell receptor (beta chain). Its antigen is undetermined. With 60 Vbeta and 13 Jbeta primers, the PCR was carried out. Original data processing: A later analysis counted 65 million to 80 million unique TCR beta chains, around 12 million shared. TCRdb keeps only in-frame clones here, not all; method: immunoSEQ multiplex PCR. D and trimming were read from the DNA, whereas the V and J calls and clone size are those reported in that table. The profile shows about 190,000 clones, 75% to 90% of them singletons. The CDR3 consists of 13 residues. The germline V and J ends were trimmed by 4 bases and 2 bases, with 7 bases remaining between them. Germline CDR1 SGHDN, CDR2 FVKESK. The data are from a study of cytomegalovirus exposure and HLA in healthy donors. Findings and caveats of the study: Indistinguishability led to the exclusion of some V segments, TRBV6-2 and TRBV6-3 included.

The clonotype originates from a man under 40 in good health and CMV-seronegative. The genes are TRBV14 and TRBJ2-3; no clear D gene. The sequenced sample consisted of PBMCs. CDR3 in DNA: TGTGCCAGCAGCCGCATACACACAGATACGCAGTATTTT. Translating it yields CASSRIHTDTQYF.